Listed here are 16 T cell receptor beta chains from one sample, sequenced in a study of T cells in localized non-small cell lung cancer. Libraries were prepared by immunoSEQ multiplex PCR; TCRdb keeps only in-frame clonotypes and omits some of them. The data show 20,000 to 25,000 clones, with roughly 89% seen just once and roughly 15% held by the top ten. The sample here was peripheral blood, taken before any cancer treatment. These receptors came from a male donor older than 55 with stage I lung adenocarcinoma.

In its sample, this clone was seen once. The V and J genes are TRBV7-2 and TRBJ1-6, with TRBD1 identical over 7 bases. The CDR3 sequence is 19 residues long. The V gene's germline CDR1 is SGHTA and CDR2 FQGNSA. Trimming took 6 bases from V and 4 from J; bases not matched to a gene: 18. The CDR3 reads CASSGIPRGPQIYNSPLHF. In DNA, the CDR3 is TGTGCCAGCAGTGGGATCCCTAGGGGGCCTCAAATATATAATTCACCCCTCCACTTT.

V is TRBV11-2 and J is TRBJ2-7; D is undetermined. V dropped 3 bases and J dropped 0 bases, with 15 bases sitting between them. CDR3 length: 16 residues. CDR1 is SGHAT and CDR2 is FQNNGV in the germline V gene. The CDR3 spells CASSFIGRGLSYEQYF. CDR3 in DNA: TGTGCCAGCAGCTTCATAGGGCGAGGCCTCTCCTACGAGCAGTACTTC.

This sequence joins TRBV4-3 and TRBJ2-2; D is ambiguous. Trimming shortened V by 1 base and J by 0 bases, and 12 bases separated the two germline ends. This CDR3 is 17 amino acids long. The germline V gene encodes CDR1 LGHNA and CDR2 YSLEER. The CDR3 nucleotides are TGCGCCAGCAGCCAAGGGGCAGGCCTTGCGAACACCGGGGAGCTGTTTTTT. As protein: CASSQGAGLANTGELFF.

The J gene is TRBJ2-7, the V gene TRBV6-6; maybe TRBD1 (6 bases). CDR3 length equals 13 residues. Germline CDR1 and CDR2: MNHNY and SVGAGI (reference sequence). Trimming took off 2 bases at V and 2 bases at J, with 7 bases between the two ends. CDR3 amino acids: CASSYRDTYEQYF. The CDR3 DNA reads as TGTGCCAGCAGTTACCGGGACACCTACGAGCAGTACTTC.

The V gene is TRBV29-1, the J gene TRBJ2-3; 8 nucleotides align to TRBD2. V was clipped by 3 bases and J by 2 bases; unmatched bases: 7. Germline CDR1 is SQVTM and CDR2 is ANQGSEA. This CDR3 contains 15 residues. In nucleotides, the CDR3 is TGCAGCGTTGACGCCCCAGCGGGGGTCACAGATACGCAGTATTTT. This sequence encodes CSVDAPAGVTDTQYF.

This chain connects TRBV19 to TRBJ2-5, with a weak D call TRBD1 (6 bases). The CDR3 sequence is 14 residues long. CDR1 and CDR2 from the germline V gene are LNHDA and SQIVND (reference sequence). V was shortened by 6 bases and J by 5 bases, with 16 bases between the two germline ends. The CDR3 loop is CASSLQGDGETQYF. The CDR3 nucleotides read TGTGCCAGTAGCCTACAGGGAGATGGGGAGACCCAGTACTTC.

This clone has just one count. One end of the junction fails to match germline, which may point to a read error. This rearrangement joins TRBV7-7 to TRBJ2-1; either TRBD1 or TRBD2 may fit D (7 bases each). There are 16 residues in the CDR3. In germline, CDR1 is SSHAT, CDR2 FNYEAQ (reference sequence). The CDR3 is CASSLWEGAVYNEQFF. The CDR3 region has the DNA TGTGCTAGCAGCCTCTGGGAGGGGGCCGTCTACAATGAGCAGTTCTTC.

A single count supports this clone. This rearrangement joins TRBV5-4 to TRBJ2-6, with 12 nucleotides matching TRBD1. The CDR3 is 18 amino acids. Germline V gene data show CDR1 as SGHNT and CDR2 as YYREEE (reference sequence). V shed 2 bases and J 4 bases; nucleotides not matched to a gene: 7. CDR3 nucleotides: TGTGCCAGCAGCTTACCGGGACAGGGGGCTCTGGGGGCCAACGTCCTGACTTTC. Its translation is CASSLPGQGALGANVLTF.

The V and J genes are TRBV28 and TRBJ1-2, with D unresolved. Trimming shortened V by 5 bases and J by 4 bases, and 14 bases separated the two germline ends. The V gene's germline CDR1 is MDHEN and CDR2 SYDVKM. The CDR3 loop spans 14 amino acids. CDR3: CASSPPRGIYGYTF. The CDR3 DNA sequence: TGTGCCAGCAGTCCCCCCCGGGGTATCTATGGCTACACCTTC.

This chain joins TRBV29-1 and TRBJ1-1; no reliable D call. The ends were cut back, 4 bases at V and 3 bases at J, with 12 bases in the middle. This CDR3 is built from 13 residues. Germline V gene sequence: CDR1 SQVTM, CDR2 ANQGSEA. The CDR3 region is CSVASERDTEAFF. CDR3 DNA: TGCAGCGTTGCGAGTGAAAGGGACACTGAAGCTTTCTTT.

The rearrangement joins TRBV27 to TRBJ1-2; TRBD1 matches 9 bases. Germline trimming cut 1 base from V and 5 bases from J; bases unmatched to any gene: 8. CDR1 is MNHEY, CDR2 SMNVEV, per germline (reference sequence). The CDR3 runs to 16 residues. In DNA form, the CDR3 reads TGTGCCAGCAGTTTATTGGGACAGGGAGCTATTTATGGCTACACCTTC. Residues: CASSLLGQGAIYGYTF.

CDR3 loop: CASSLSGQGFSEQYF. As DNA, the CDR3 is TGTGCCAGCAGCTTATCAGGCCAGGGTTTTTCCGAGCAGTACTTC. V is TRBV11-3 and J is TRBJ2-7, with a weak D call TRBD1 (5 bases). CDR1 and CDR2 (germline): SGHNT, YENEEA. V lost 2 bases and J 6 bases, leaving 17 bases between the germline ends. This CDR3 contains 15 residues.

The chain has TRBV6-1 and TRBJ1-2, with D maybe TRBD1 (5 bases). Trimming removed 7 bases from V and 8 bases from J, with 20 bases in between. CDR1 and CDR2 from the germline V gene are MNHNS and SASEGT. This CDR3 has 14 residues. The DNA for the CDR3 is TGTGCCAGCACTAATAGGGGAGGGTCTAGGGGCTACACCTTC. This gives the protein CASTNRGGSRGYTF.

The chain uses TRBV7-2 and TRBJ1-2; the D gene is possibly TRBD1 (5 bases). The CDR3 is 15 amino acids. Germline loops: CDR1 SGHTA, CDR2 FQGNSA. Trimming took 5 bases from V and 9 from J, leaving 22 bases between them. The CDR3 nucleotides read TGTGCCAGCAGCCCCCACCGGGACTCTCGAATGAGCTACACCTTC. Translated, it gives CASSPHRDSRMSYTF.

J is TRBJ2-7 and V is TRBV5-6; D might be TRBD2 (6 bases). CDR1 SGHDT and CDR2 YYEEEE come from the germline V gene. The CDR3 extends over 15 amino acids. V lost 0 bases and J 3 bases, leaving 13 bases between the germline ends. CDR3 residues: CASSLGRGFFYEQYF. Written as DNA, the CDR3 is TGTGCCAGCAGCTTGGGCCGGGGGTTTTTCTACGAGCAGTACTTC.

This rearrangement joins TRBV4-2 to TRBJ2-7; TRBD2 aligns across 11 bases. CDR3 length: 15 amino acids. In germline, CDR1 is LGHNA, CDR2 YNFKEQ. J was trimmed by 2 bases and V by 0 bases; bases with no gene match: 0. As DNA, the CDR3 is TGTGCCAGCAGCCAAGATAGCGGGGGGGCCTACGAGCAGTACTTC. Translation gives CASSQDSGGAYEQYF.